Listed here are 20 T cell receptor beta chains from one sample, sequenced in a study of cytomegalovirus exposure and HLA in healthy donors. The PCR was carried out with 60 Vbeta primers and 13 Jbeta primers. TCRdb keeps only in-frame clones here, not all; method: immunoSEQ multiplex PCR. The sample holds about 150,000 clones, 80% seen once. The source material was PBMCs. The receptors were sampled from a man aged 30-40 years in good health and CMV-seropositive.

The chain combines TRBV6-7 with TRBJ1-5; 8 bases are shared with TRBD1. TRBV6-7 is designated an ORF whose function remains uncertain. Trimming removed 7 bases from V and 2 bases from J; junction bases left unmatched: 13. CDR3 size: 17 residues. The CDR3 coding sequence is TGTGCCAGCATCCAAACAGGGGGGTCGGTGCGCAATCAGCCCCAGCATTTT. Protein: CASIQTGGSVRNQPQHF.

The genes are TRBV2 and TRBJ2-1; TRBD1 might be the D (5 bases). The length of the CDR3 is 14 residues. Germline V gene sequence: CDR1 SNHLY, CDR2 FYNNEI. Trimming left V 8 bases short and J 8 bases short, with 19 bases between. The CDR3 DNA is TGTGCCAGCGTCCTCGGGCCACAGGTCCATGAGCAGTTCTTC. Protein: CASVLGPQVHEQFF.

This chain connects TRBV7-2 to TRBJ2-5; 8 bases align to TRBD1. Germline V gene lookup returns CDR1 SGHTA and CDR2 FQGNSA. V shed 5 bases and J 6 bases; nucleotides not matched to a gene: 14. The CDR3 is 16 amino acids. Here the CDR3 reads CASSPTSTGVRKTQYF. The CDR3 region has the DNA TGTGCCAGCAGCCCTACATCGACAGGGGTGAGGAAGACCCAGTACTTC.

The rearrangement uses TRBV5-4 and TRBJ2-1; 8 bases fit TRBD2. The CDR3 runs to 16 residues. V shed 0 bases, J shed 8 bases, and the junction held 10 bases outside the gene matches. The germline gives CDR1 SGHNT, CDR2 YYREEE (reference sequence). The CDR3 loop reads CASSLAPRGRLDEQFF. The CDR3 DNA is TGTGCCAGCAGCTTGGCCCCTCGCGGGAGGTTGGATGAGCAGTTCTTC.

The chain employs TRBV27 and TRBJ2-5, with 10 nucleotides matching TRBD2. The CDR3 extends over 16 amino acids. J gave up 2 bases and V 5 bases, and 8 bases lay outside the gene matches. Germline values: CDR1 MNHEY, CDR2 SMNVEV (reference sequence). CDR3 in amino acids: CASSLSGTSVQETQYF. The CDR3 coding sequence is TGTGCCAGCAGTCTAAGCGGGACTAGCGTACAAGAGACCCAGTACTTC.

The rearrangement uses TRBV25-1 and TRBJ1-5, with D unclear. The germline CDR1 and CDR2 sequences are MGHDK and SYGVNS. Trimming left V 5 bases short and J 7 bases short, with 21 bases between. The CDR3 has 16 amino acids. CDR3 sequence (DNA): TGTGCCAGCAGTTACCGGCCCCCGGGTGGTGGGCAGCCCCAGCATTTT. Protein sequence: CASSYRPPGGGQPQHF.

The rearrangement joins TRBV7-8 to TRBJ2-1; TRBD2 matches at 10 bases. The CDR3 extends over 16 amino acids. CDR1 is SGHVS, CDR2 FQNEAQ, per germline. V was pared by 3 bases and J by 4 bases, with 6 bases of the junction left unmatched. CDR3 sequence reads: CASSFSGTSVYNEQFF. The CDR3 bases are TGTGCCAGCAGCTTCTCCGGGACTAGCGTATACAATGAGCAGTTCTTC.

This clone was observed a few times. The rearrangement links TRBV10-3 to TRBJ2-3; possibly TRBD2 for D (6 bases). Germline V gives CDR1 ENHRY, CDR2 SYGVKD. There are 15 residues in the CDR3. V was trimmed by 3 bases and J by 0 bases, leaving 10 bases between them. The CDR3 here is CAISDPGTSTDTQYF. In DNA, the CDR3 is TGTGCCATCAGTGACCCCGGGACTAGCACAGATACGCAGTATTTT.

This clone has more than one count but fewer than ten. The gene calls are TRBV4-2 and TRBJ2-2, with TRBD2 matching 10 bases. The CDR3 is 15 amino acids. Per the germline V gene, CDR1 is LGHNA and CDR2 is YNFKEQ. With V trimmed by 5 bases and J by 5 bases, 5 bases remained unmatched. The DNA of the CDR3 is TGTGCCAGCAGCTTTGGAGCGGGAGGGACCGGGGAGCTGTTTTTT. Translation gives CASSFGAGGTGELFF.

The chain has TRBV28 and TRBJ2-3; 7 positions match TRBD2. Germline-derived CDR1 and CDR2 are MDHEN and SYDVKM. The CDR3 is made up of 14 amino acids. The J segment lost 6 bases and the V segment lost 10 bases, leaving 13 bases of the junction unmatched. Here the CDR3 DNA reads TGTGCCACCTCTTCGGCGGGGAGGGATGATACGCAGTATTTT. It translates to CATSSAGRDDTQYF.

This clone was found once. The CDR3 protein is CASSPSVYPSYEQYF. DNA for the CDR3: TGTGCCAGCAGTCCGTCAGTGTACCCCTCCTACGAGCAGTACTTC. The chain employs TRBV27 and TRBJ2-7; no clear D gene. This CDR3 contains 15 residues. Between the trimmed V and J ends, which lost 5 bases and 0 bases, there was a span of 14 bases. Germline values: CDR1 MNHEY, CDR2 SMNVEV (reference sequence).

This clone was detected only a few times. The chain uses TRBV11-2 and TRBJ1-4, with TRBD1 identical over 8 bases. The V segment lost 5 bases and the J segment 8 bases; nucleotides outside the gene matches: 7. CDR1 and CDR2 from the germline V gene are SGHAT and FQNNGV. This CDR3 spans 14 amino acids. The DNA for the CDR3 is TGTGCCAGCAGCATGGACAGGGCCGGGGAAAAACTGTTTTTT. This codes for CASSMDRAGEKLFF.

The chain employs TRBV5-1 and TRBJ2-2, with 9 bases aligning to TRBD1. The germline V gene encodes CDR1 SGHRS and CDR2 YFSETQ. The CDR3 length is 15 residues. The ends lost 5 bases at V and 3 bases at J; junction bases unmatched: 5. The DNA of the CDR3 is TGCGCCAGCAGTTCCGGACAGGGGCACACCGGGGAGCTGTTTTTT. Translating gives CASSSGQGHTGELFF.

The chain has TRBV7-9 and TRBJ2-2; maybe TRBD2 (5 bases). This CDR3 contains 15 residues. V was pared by 6 bases and J by 6 bases, with 17 bases between. The germline V gene encodes CDR1 SEHNR and CDR2 FQNEAQ (reference sequence). The CDR3 is CASRDITGKAGELFF. The CDR3 nucleotides read TGTGCCAGCAGGGATATTACGGGGAAGGCCGGGGAGCTGTTTTTT.

This chain connects TRBV4-1 to TRBJ2-4; D might be TRBD1 (7 bases). Trimming shortened V by 0 bases and J by 7 bases, and 13 bases separated the two germline ends. This CDR3 region has 15 residues. Germline V gene data show CDR1 as MGHRA and CDR2 as YSYEKL. The CDR3 DNA reads as TGCGCCAGCAGCCAAGATAGGGCAGGGGGGAACATTCAGTACTTC. Its translation: CASSQDRAGGNIQYF.

The genes are TRBV5-1 and TRBJ2-2; 11 nucleotides align to TRBD1. The V gene end was trimmed by 4 bases and the J gene end by 6 bases; junction bases not matched to a gene: 2. From germline, CDR1 is SGHRS and CDR2 YFSETQ. CDR3 length: 14 amino acids. The CDR3 DNA sequence: TGCGCCAGCAGCGGACAGGGGGCCTCCGGGGAGCTGTTTTTT. Amino acids: CASSGQGASGELFF. The full variable domain, rest sourced from reference TRBV5-1 and TRBJ2-2, is KAGVTQTPRYLIKTRGQQVTLSCSPISGHRSVSWYQQTPGQGLQFLFEYFSETQRNKGNFPGRFSGRQFSNSRSEMNVSTLELGDSALYLCASSGQGASGELFFGEGSRLTVL.

V is TRBV30 and J is TRBJ2-7, with D uncertain. The CDR3 runs to 14 residues. Trimming took off 2 bases at V and 0 bases at J, with 11 bases between the two ends. Germline CDR1 reads GTSNPN; CDR2 reads SVGIG (reference sequence). The CDR3 nucleotides read TGTGCCTGGAGTTTCCTGCGTCCCTCCTACGAGCAGTACTTC. It is translated as CAWSFLRPSYEQYF.

CDR3 nucleotide sequence: TGTGCCAGCAGCTTAGGGGGGGGAGCCGGGGAGCTGTTTTTT. It yields the protein CASSLGGGAGELFF. The rearrangement uses TRBV11-3 and TRBJ2-2; 7 bases agree with TRBD2. Trimming removed 1 base from V and 6 bases from J; junction bases left unmatched: 2. Germline V gives CDR1 SGHNT, CDR2 YENEEA. The CDR3 is 14 residues long. The variable domain in full, completed from reference TRBV11-3 and TRBJ2-2, reads EAGVVQSPRYKIIEKKQPVAFWCNPISGHNTLYWYLQNLGQGPELLIRYENEEAVDDSQLPKDRFSAERLKGVDSTLKIQPAELGDSAVYLCASSLGGGAGELFFGEGSRLTVL.

The chain is built from TRBV5-1 and TRBJ2-2; 9 nucleotides agree with TRBD1. The junction had 7 bases not matched to a gene; V was cut back by 4 bases and J by 0 bases. This CDR3 has 17 amino acids. CDR1 and CDR2 (germline): SGHRS, YFSETQ. In nucleotides, the CDR3 is TGCGCCAGCAGCCCGGACAGGGGATCAGCGAACACCGGGGAGCTGTTTTTT. This codes for CASSPDRGSANTGELFF.

The chain couples TRBV2 to TRBJ2-1; TRBD1 matches at 8 bases. The CDR3 has 14 amino acids. Germline trimming cut 5 bases from V and 6 bases from J; bases unmatched to any gene: 6. CDR1 is SNHLY and CDR2 is FYNNEI in the germline V gene. The CDR3 sequence is CASSQGQDLNEQFF. CDR3 nucleotides: TGTGCCAGCAGTCAGGGACAGGACCTCAATGAGCAGTTCTTC.